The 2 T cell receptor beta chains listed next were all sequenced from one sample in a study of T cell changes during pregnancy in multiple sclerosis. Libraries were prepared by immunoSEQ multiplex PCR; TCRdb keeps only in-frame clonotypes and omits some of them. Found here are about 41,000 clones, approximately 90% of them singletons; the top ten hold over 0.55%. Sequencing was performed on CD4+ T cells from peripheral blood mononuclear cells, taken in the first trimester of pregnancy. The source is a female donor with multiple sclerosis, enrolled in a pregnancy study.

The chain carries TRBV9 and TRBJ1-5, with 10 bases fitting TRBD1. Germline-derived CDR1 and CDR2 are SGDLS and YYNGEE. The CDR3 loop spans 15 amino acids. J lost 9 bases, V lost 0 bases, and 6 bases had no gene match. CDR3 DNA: TGTGCCAGCAGCGTAGGGGACAGGGGAGAGTGGCCCCAGCATTTT. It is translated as CASSVGDRGEWPQHF.

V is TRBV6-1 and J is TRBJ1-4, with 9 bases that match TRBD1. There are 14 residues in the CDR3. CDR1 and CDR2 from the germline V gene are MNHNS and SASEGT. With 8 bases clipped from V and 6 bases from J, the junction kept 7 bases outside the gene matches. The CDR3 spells CASWKRTGDEKLFF. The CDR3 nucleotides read TGTGCCAGCTGGAAAAGGACAGGGGATGAAAAACTGTTTTTT.